These T cell receptor beta chains were read from a single sample in a study of early T cells in non-severe SARS-CoV-2 infection. MiXCR, applied by TCRdb to the 5' RACE reads, yields one record per CDR3 protein. This table has under 60,000 distinct CDR3 sequences, 7% to 10% appearing once. Specimen: whole blood. The source of these receptors is an adult who was a healthcare worker with PCR-confirmed SARS-CoV-2 infection or an uninfected control (not recorded which). The CDR3 runs from the conserved cysteine through the conserved F or W. D genes are given only for firm matches. Clone size is stated in some rows and not others, as once, few, many or a class when expanded.

CDR3aa	CDR3nt	d_gene	abundance	v_gene	j_gene
CASRWGRTDTQYF	TGTGCCAGCCGTTGGGGGCGGACAGATACGCAGTATTTT	NA	few	TRBV6-6	TRBJ2-3
CASRGSFAEAFF	TGTGCCAGCAGGGGTTCATTTGCTGAAGCTTTCTTT	NA	NA	TRBV12-3/TRBV12-4	TRBJ1-1
CATVSESWEETQYF	TGTGCCACCGTCTCGGAATCATGGGAAGAGACCCAGTACTTC	NA	NA	TRBV2	TRBJ2-5
CASSVHYEQYF	TGTGCCAGCAGTGTGCACTACGAGCAGTACTTC	NA	NA	TRBV12-3/TRBV12-4	TRBJ2-7
CASSFPSGVMHRSSDTQYF	TGTGCCAGCAGCTTCCCTAGCGGGGTGATGCACCGATCTTCTGATACGCAGTATTTT	TRBD2	NA	TRBV11-2	TRBJ2-3
CASSLAGTANTEAFF	TGTGCCAGCAGCTTAGCTGGGACAGCGAACACTGAAGCTTTCTTT	TRBD1	NA	TRBV11-2	TRBJ1-1
CSARQRATDTQYF	TGCAGCGCAAGACAGAGAGCGACAGATACGCAGTATTTT	NA	few	TRBV29-1	TRBJ2-3
CASSLAGDPTNEQFF	TGTGCCAGCAGCCTAGCGGGGGACCCCACCAATGAGCAGTTCTTC	TRBD2	many	TRBV12-3/TRBV12-4	TRBJ2-1
CAIGSGTTYEQYF	TGTGCCATCGGATCCGGGACTACCTACGAGCAGTACTTC	TRBD2	NA	TRBV10-3	TRBJ2-7
CASSLSRHSNQPQHF	TGTGCCAGCAGTTTATCACGCCATAGCAATCAGCCCCAGCATTTT	NA	NA	TRBV27	TRBJ1-5
CASSEEAGSTDTQYF	TGTGCCAGCAGTGAAGAGGCGGGGAGCACAGATACGCAGTATTTT	NA	NA	TRBV2	TRBJ2-3
CSARAGTGGYEQYF	TGCAGTGCTAGAGCCGGGACAGGGGGCTACGAGCAGTACTTC	TRBD1	many	TRBV20-1	TRBJ2-7
CASSSQLGGQEKLFF	TGTGCCAGCAGCTCACAACTCGGAGGACAGGAAAAACTGTTTTTT	NA	NA	TRBV7-9	TRBJ1-4
CASSVTGPPQFF	TGCGCCAGCAGCGTGACAGGACCCCCGCAGTTCTTC	NA	few	TRBV5-1	TRBJ2-1
CAISPDRGTQYF	TGTGCCATCAGTCCGGACCGAGGCACGCAGTATTTT	NA	few	TRBV10-3	TRBJ2-3
CSVAGESGNTIYF	TGCAGCGTTGCCGGAGAATCTGGAAACACCATATATTTT	NA	few	TRBV29-1	TRBJ1-3
CASSSLGGTEFF	TGTGCCAGCAGCTCCCTAGGAGGGACAGAGTTCTTC	NA	NA	TRBV7-2	TRBJ2-1
CSVEKEGYGYTF	TGCAGCGTTGAAAAGGAGGGCTATGGCTACACCTTC	NA	NA	TRBV29-1	TRBJ1-2
CASSLSTAHEQFF	TGTGCCAGCAGCTTATCTACTGCCCATGAGCAGTTCTTC	NA	NA	TRBV7-8	TRBJ2-1
CSVASGNGGYTF	TGCAGCGTTGCAAGCGGAAACGGTGGCTACACCTTC	NA	NA	TRBV29-1	TRBJ1-2
CASSDNTEAGELFF	TGTGCCAGCAGCGATAACACGGAGGCCGGGGAGCTGTTTTTT	NA	many	TRBV3-1	TRBJ2-2
CASSPMNTLWAEAFF	TGTGCCAGCAGCCCGATGAACACGCTGTGGGCTGAAGCTTTCTTT	NA	few	TRBV27	TRBJ1-1
CASSSLAGGSTDTQYF	TGTGCCAGCAGCTCACTAGCGGGGGGCAGCACAGATACGCAGTATTTT	TRBD2	few	TRBV7-9	TRBJ2-3
CATSSRDRPSYEQYF	TGTGCCACCAGCAGCCGAGACAGGCCCTCCTACGAGCAGTACTTC	NA	NA	TRBV15	TRBJ2-7
CASEGGANTGELFF	TGTGCCAGCGAAGGGGGGGCGAACACCGGGGAGCTGTTTTTT	NA	few	TRBV7-8	TRBJ2-2
CASSPGVKGQGQAFF	TGTGCCAGCTCACCGGGGGTAAAGGGACAGGGGCAAGCTTTCTTT	TRBD1	NA	TRBV18	TRBJ1-1
CASSFGGQGWYNEQFF	TGTGCCAGCAGCTTTGGAGGGCAGGGGTGGTACAATGAGCAGTTCTTC	NA	few	TRBV11-2	TRBJ2-1
CASSSDTSTDTQYF	TGTGCCAGCAGCTCAGATACTAGCACAGATACGCAGTATTTT	NA	NA	TRBV7-9	TRBJ2-3
CASSPPGWDNQPQHF	TGTGCCAGCTCACCCCCGGGGTGGGACAATCAGCCCCAGCATTTT	NA	many	TRBV18	TRBJ1-5
CASIGPSNEQFF	TGTGCCAGTATCGGTCCTTCCAATGAGCAGTTCTTC	NA	NA	TRBV19	TRBJ2-1
CASSYLQGALGYTF	TGTGCCAGCAGTTACTTACAGGGGGCGCTCGGCTACACCTTC	TRBD1	NA	TRBV6-5	TRBJ1-2
CASSPLDTEAFF	TGTGCCAGCAGCCCGTTGGACACTGAAGCTTTCTTT	NA	many	TRBV7-8	TRBJ1-1
CAISYSSTGELFF	TGTGCCATCTCCTACAGCTCCACCGGGGAGCTGTTTTTT	NA	few	TRBV6-1	TRBJ2-2
CASGFNSYGYTF	TGTGCTAGTGGTTTTAACAGCTATGGCTACACCTTC	NA	many	TRBV12-5	TRBJ1-2
CASSLGGSYNEQFF	TGCGCCAGCAGCTTGGGAGGCTCCTACAATGAGCAGTTCTTC	NA	many	TRBV5-1	TRBJ2-1
CASSLDPGSYEQYF	TGTGCCAGCAGCCTAGACCCCGGCTCCTACGAGCAGTACTTC	NA	NA	TRBV7-6	TRBJ2-7
CASSNFLRNEQFF	TGTGCCAGCAGTAACTTCTTGCGGAATGAGCAGTTCTTC	NA	NA	TRBV6-1	TRBJ2-1
CASRPRETQYF	TGTGCCAGCCGGCCGCGGGAGACCCAGTACTTC	NA	few	TRBV6-1	TRBJ2-5
CASSFGRATYEQYF	TGCGCCAGCAGCTTCGGGAGAGCGACCTACGAGCAGTACTTC	NA	NA	TRBV5-1	TRBJ2-7
CASSAHSGANVLTF	TGTGCCAGCAGCGCCCACTCTGGGGCCAACGTCCTGACTTTC	NA	few	TRBV9	TRBJ2-6
CSAGTSGGRDTGELFF	TGCAGCGCTGGGACTAGCGGGGGAAGGGACACCGGGGAGCTGTTTTTT	TRBD2	few	TRBV29-1	TRBJ2-2
CASSLTGGENGELFF	TGTGCCAGCAGCTTAACAGGGGGCGAGAACGGGGAGCTGTTTTTT	TRBD1	many	TRBV13	TRBJ2-2
CASSLGTGHQETQYF	TGTGCCAGCAGCTTAGGGACAGGCCACCAAGAGACCCAGTACTTC	TRBD1	many	TRBV7-7	TRBJ2-5
CASSPGLTSYEQYF	TGTGCCAGCAGCCCTGGACTGACCTCCTACGAGCAGTACTTC	NA	NA	TRBV7-6	TRBJ2-7
CASSLTGAGETQYF	TGTGCCAGCAGCTTAACTGGGGCAGGGGAGACCCAGTACTTC	NA	few	TRBV7-3	TRBJ2-5
CASSPLGQINEKLFF	TGCGCCAGCAGCCCCTTGGGGCAGATTAATGAAAAACTGTTTTTT	NA	few	TRBV4-1	TRBJ1-4
CASSLASRGTGELFF	TGCGCCAGCAGCTTGGCATCACGGGGCACCGGGGAGCTGTTTTTT	NA	NA	TRBV5-1	TRBJ2-2
CASRQTGLNQPQHF	TGTGCCAGTAGGCAGACAGGGCTCAATCAGCCCCAGCATTTT	TRBD1	NA	TRBV19	TRBJ1-5
CASSFSGEQFF	TGTGCCAGCAGTTTTAGCGGTGAGCAGTTCTTC	NA	once	TRBV9	TRBJ2-1
CASSLGGQGTGELFF	TGCGCCAGCAGCTTGGGTGGACAGGGAACCGGGGAGCTGTTTTTT	TRBD1	few	TRBV5-1	TRBJ2-2
CASSHLTLRWPDTQYF	TGCGCCAGCAGCCACCTGACCCTACGATGGCCAGATACGCAGTATTTT	NA	NA	TRBV4-1	TRBJ2-3
CASRRTGVNTGELFF	TGTGCCAGCAGGCGGACAGGGGTGAACACCGGGGAGCTGTTTTTT	TRBD1	many	TRBV5-4	TRBJ2-2